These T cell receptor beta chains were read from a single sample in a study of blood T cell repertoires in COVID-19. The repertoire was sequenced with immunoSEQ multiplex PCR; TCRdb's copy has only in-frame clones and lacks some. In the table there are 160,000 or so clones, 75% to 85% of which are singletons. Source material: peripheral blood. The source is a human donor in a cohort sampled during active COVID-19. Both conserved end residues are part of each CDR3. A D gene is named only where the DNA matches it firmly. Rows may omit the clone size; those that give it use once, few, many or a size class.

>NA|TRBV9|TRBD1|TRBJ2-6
CASSGGTGAGANVLTF
TGTGCCAGCAGCGGTGGGACAGGAGCTGGGGCCAACGTCCTGACTTTC
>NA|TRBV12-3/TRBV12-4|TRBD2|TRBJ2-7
CASSLGAGDEQYF
TGTGCCAGCAGTTTAGGGGCGGGGGACGAGCAGTACTTC
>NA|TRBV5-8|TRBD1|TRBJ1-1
CASSLLTGKAFF
TGTGCCAGCAGCCTCTTGACAGGGAAGGCTTTCTTT
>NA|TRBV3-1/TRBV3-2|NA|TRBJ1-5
CASSQGQYSNQPQHF
TGTGCCAGCAGCCAAGGGCAATATAGCAATCAGCCCCAGCATTTT
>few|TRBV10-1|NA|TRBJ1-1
CASSEQENTEAFF
TGCGCCAGCAGTGAACAGGAGAACACTGAAGCTTTCTTT
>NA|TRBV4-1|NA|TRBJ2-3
CASSTGSSDTQYF
TGCGCCAGCAGCACGGGGTCCTCGGATACGCAGTATTTT
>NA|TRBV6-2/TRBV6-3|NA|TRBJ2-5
CASSLVQETQYF
TGTGCCAGCAGTCTAGTACAAGAGACCCAGTACTTC
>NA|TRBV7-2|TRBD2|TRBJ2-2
CATTNPAGGGELFF
TGTGCCACTACGAACCCGGCGGGGGGCGGGGAGCTGTTTTTT
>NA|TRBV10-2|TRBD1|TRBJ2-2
CASSEYSPGQGYTGELFF
TGCGCCAGCAGTGAGTACTCTCCGGGACAGGGGTACACCGGGGAGCTGTTTTTT
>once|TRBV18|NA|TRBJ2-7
CASSPGEQGSYEQYF
TGTGCCAGCTCACCAGGGGAACAGGGCTCCTACGAGCAGTACTTC
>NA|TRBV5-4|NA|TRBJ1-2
CASSIPGTTSGGYTF
TGTGCCAGCAGCATTCCCGGGACAACCTCCGGGGGCTACACCTTC
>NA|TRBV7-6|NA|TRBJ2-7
CASSLGGHLEQYF
TGTGCCAGCAGCTTAGGGGGGCACCTCGAGCAGTACTTC
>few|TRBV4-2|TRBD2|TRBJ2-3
CASSQVAGGGTDTQYF
TGTGCCAGCAGCCAGGTTGCGGGGGGTGGCACAGATACGCAGTATTTT
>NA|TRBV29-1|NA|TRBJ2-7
CSANPRGTYEQYF
TGCAGCGCCAATCCCCGCGGAACCTACGAGCAGTACTTC
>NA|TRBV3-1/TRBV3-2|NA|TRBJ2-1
CASTTGGGYNEQFF
TGTGCCAGCACCACAGGGGGGGGGTACAATGAGCAGTTCTTC
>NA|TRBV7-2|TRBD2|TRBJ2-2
CASSLDSGGATGELFF
TGTGCCAGCAGCTTAGACAGCGGGGGGGCCACCGGGGAGCTGTTTTTT
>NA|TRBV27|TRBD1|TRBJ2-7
CASSLSGWDRGMYEQYF
TGTGCCAGCAGTTTATCAGGGTGGGACAGGGGTATGTACGAGCAGTACTTC
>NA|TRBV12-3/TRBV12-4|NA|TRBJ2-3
CASSLTDTQYF
TGTGCCAGCAGCCTCACAGATACGCAGTATTTT
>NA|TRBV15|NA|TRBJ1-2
CATSRRARMSLGYTF
TGTGCCACCAGCAGACGCGCCAGGATGAGCCTCGGCTACACCTTC
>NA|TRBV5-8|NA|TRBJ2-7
CASARAEEQYF
TGTGCCAGCGCGAGGGCAGAGGAGCAGTACTTC
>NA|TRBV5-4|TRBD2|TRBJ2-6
CASSSGLAGGAGANVLTF
TGTGCCAGCAGCTCGGGACTAGCGGGGGGAGCCGGGGCCAACGTCCTGACTTTC
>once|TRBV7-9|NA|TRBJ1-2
CASSWANYGYTF
TGTGCCAGCAGCTGGGCCAACTATGGCTACACCTTC
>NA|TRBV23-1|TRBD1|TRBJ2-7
CASSPPPDRCYEQYF
TGCGCCAGCAGTCCCCCCCCGGACAGGTGCTACGAGCAGTACTTC
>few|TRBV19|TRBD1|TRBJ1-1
CATRETGTNTEAFF
TGTGCCACCCGGGAGACAGGGACGAACACTGAAGCTTTCTTT
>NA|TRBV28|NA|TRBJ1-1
CASSLLDTNTEAFF
TGTGCCAGCAGTTTACTGGACACGAACACTGAAGCTTTCTTT
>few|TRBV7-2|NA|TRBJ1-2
CASGGGPMNYGYTF
TGTGCCAGCGGGGGGGGCCCTATGAACTATGGCTACACCTTC
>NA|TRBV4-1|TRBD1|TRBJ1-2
CASSQAGQEANYGYTF
TGCGCCAGCAGCCAAGCCGGACAGGAAGCTAACTATGGCTACACCTTC
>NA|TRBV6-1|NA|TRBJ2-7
CASSELRGYEQYF
TGTGCCAGCAGTGAGTTAAGAGGCTACGAGCAGTACTTC
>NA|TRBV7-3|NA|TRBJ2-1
CASSPGGVGDEQFF
TGTGCCAGCAGCCCGGGCGGGGTAGGCGATGAGCAGTTCTTC
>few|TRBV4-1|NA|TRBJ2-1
CASSLYGINEQFF
TGCGCCAGCAGCCTTTACGGGATTAATGAGCAGTTCTTC
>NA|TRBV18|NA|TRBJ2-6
CASSPFNRPNSGANVLTF
TGTGCCAGCTCACCATTCAACAGACCGAACTCTGGGGCCAACGTCCTGACTTTC
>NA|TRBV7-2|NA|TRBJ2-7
CASSPPSVEQYF
TGTGCCAGCAGCCCCCCGAGCGTTGAGCAGTACTTC
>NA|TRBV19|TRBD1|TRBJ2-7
CASRGLGQGASEQYF
TGTGCCAGTCGGGGGCTGGGACAGGGGGCGTCCGAGCAGTACTTC
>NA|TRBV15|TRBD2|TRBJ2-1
CATSRDRASGTSGTMGQFF
TGTGCCACCAGCAGAGATAGGGCCTCCGGGACTAGCGGGACAATGGGGCAGTTCTTC
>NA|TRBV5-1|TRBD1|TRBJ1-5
CASSIGQGGQPQHF
TGCGCCAGCAGCATTGGACAGGGGGGGCAGCCCCAGCATTTT
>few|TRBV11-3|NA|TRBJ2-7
CASSLVAHQGEQYF
TGTGCCAGCAGCTTAGTTGCTCACCAGGGCGAGCAGTACTTC
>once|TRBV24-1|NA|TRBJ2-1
CATIPPPQVRGYNEQFF
TGTGCCACCATCCCCCCCCCACAGGTCCGAGGTTACAATGAGCAGTTCTTC
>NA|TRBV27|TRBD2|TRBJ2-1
CASSANPSGRAEQFF
TGTGCCAGCAGTGCCAATCCTAGCGGGAGGGCTGAGCAGTTCTTC
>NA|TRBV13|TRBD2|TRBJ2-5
CASSLWRGGGETQYF
TGTGCCAGCAGCTTATGGCGGGGGGGCGGAGAGACCCAGTACTTC
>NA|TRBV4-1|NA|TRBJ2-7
CASSQDEGSSYEQYF
TGCGCCAGCAGCCAAGATGAGGGTAGCTCCTACGAGCAGTACTTC
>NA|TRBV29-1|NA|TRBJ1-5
CSVTTANNQPQHF
TGCAGCGTTACTACCGCTAACAATCAGCCCCAGCATTTT
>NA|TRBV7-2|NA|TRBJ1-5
CASSLLVGRVHQPQHF
TGTGCCAGCAGCTTACTGGTTGGCAGGGTACATCAGCCCCAGCATTTT
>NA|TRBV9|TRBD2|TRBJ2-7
CASSPRGGPYEQYF
TGTGCCAGCAGCCCCCGCGGGGGGCCCTACGAGCAGTACTTC
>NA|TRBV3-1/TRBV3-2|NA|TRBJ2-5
CASSHPQETQYF
TGTGCCAGCAGCCACCCTCAAGAGACCCAGTACTTC
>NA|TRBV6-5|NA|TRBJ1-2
CASRADSYGYTF
TGTGCCAGCAGGGCCGACAGCTATGGCTACACCTTC
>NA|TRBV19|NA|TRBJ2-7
CASSSWQGLYEQYF
TGTGCCAGTAGCTCTTGGCAGGGGTTATACGAGCAGTACTTC
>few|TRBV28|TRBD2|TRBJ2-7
CASSFGGRTNYEQYF
TGTGCCAGCAGTTTCGGCGGGAGGACCAACTACGAGCAGTACTTC
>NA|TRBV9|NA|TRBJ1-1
CASSVEPGHLNTEAFF
TGTGCCAGCAGCGTTGAGCCGGGACACCTGAACACTGAAGCTTTCTTT
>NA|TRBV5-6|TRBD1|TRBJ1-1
CASSLIRDRAWNTEAFF
TGTGCCAGCAGCTTAATTCGGGACAGGGCATGGAACACTGAAGCTTTCTTT
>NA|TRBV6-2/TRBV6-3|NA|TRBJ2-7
CASSSVPYEQYF
TGTGCCAGCAGTTCCGTCCCCTACGAGCAGTACTTC
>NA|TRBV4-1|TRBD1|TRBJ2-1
CASSQDPGTGVHNEQFF
TGCGCCAGCAGCCAAGACCCCGGGACAGGGGTCCACAATGAGCAGTTCTTC
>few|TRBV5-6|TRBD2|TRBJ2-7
CASSALSGTTIYSYEQYF
TGTGCCAGCAGCGCGCTATCCGGGACTACTATCTATTCCTACGAGCAGTACTTC
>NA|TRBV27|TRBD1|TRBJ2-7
CASSRQGDFREQYF
TGTGCCAGCAGTCGACAGGGGGACTTTCGAGAGCAGTACTTC
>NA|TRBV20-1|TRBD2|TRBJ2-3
CSASRVGSGMSPDTQYF
TGCAGTGCTAGTCGAGTAGGTAGCGGGATGTCCCCAGATACGCAGTATTTT
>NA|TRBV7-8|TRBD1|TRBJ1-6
CASSSLGTDNSPLHF
TGTGCCAGCAGCTCCTTGGGGACAGATAATTCACCCCTCCACTTT
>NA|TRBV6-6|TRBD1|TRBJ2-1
CASSYWDSRDEQFF
TGTGCCAGCAGTTACTGGGACAGCCGGGATGAGCAGTTCTTC
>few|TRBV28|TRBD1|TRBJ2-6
CAVPGQKNSGANVLTF
TGTGCAGTGCCGGGACAGAAAAATTCTGGGGCCAACGTCCTGACTTTC
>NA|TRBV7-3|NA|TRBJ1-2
CASSLWGTGGYTF
TGTGCCAGCAGCTTGTGGGGCACAGGGGGCTACACCTTC
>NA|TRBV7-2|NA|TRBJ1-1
CASSLDRTEAFF
TGTGCCAGCAGCTTAGACAGGACGGAAGCTTTCTTT